The 15 T cell receptor beta chains listed next were all sequenced from one sample in a study of T cell responses to AZD1222 COVID-19 vaccine. Generated by immunoSEQ multiplex PCR, the TCRdb table keeps only in-frame clones and is missing some. The table includes about 150,000 clones, approximately 90% detected once. The sequencing here drew on peripheral blood, taken on day 0 of AZD1222 vaccination. The receptors derive from an adult in good health.

The chain recombines TRBV29-1 with TRBJ1-1; D not resolved. Germline loops: CDR1 SQVTM, CDR2 ANQGSEA. Trimming cost V 2 bases and J 2 bases, with 12 bases left between them. The length of the CDR3 is 14 residues. The CDR3: CSVERLAGNTEAFF. In DNA, the CDR3 is TGCAGCGTTGAACGTCTTGCAGGAAACACTGAAGCTTTCTTT.

The gene calls are TRBV28 and TRBJ2-3; weak D call: TRBD2 (7 bases). The CDR3 is 15 residues long. Germline V gene sequence: CDR1 MDHEN, CDR2 SYDVKM. V lost 7 bases to trimming and J lost 5 bases, with 19 bases between them. CDR3 in amino acids: CASTPMGGLGDTQYF. CDR3 DNA sequence: TGTGCCAGCACCCCGATGGGGGGGCTTGGAGATACGCAGTATTTT. Filled out from reference TRBV28 and TRBJ2-3, the complete variable domain reads DVKVTQSSRYLVKRTGEKVFLECVQDMDHENMFWYRQDPGLGLRLIYFSYDVKMKEKGDIPEGYSVSREKKERFSLILESASTNQTSMYLCASTPMGGLGDTQYFGPGTRLTVL.

The rearrangement links TRBV6-6 to TRBJ1-5, with D hard to call. CDR3 size: 15 residues. V gave up 0 bases and J gave up 5 bases, with 11 bases separating them. The germline V gene encodes CDR1 MNHNY and CDR2 SVGAGI (reference sequence). The CDR3 protein is CASSYSRTNDQPQHF. In nucleotides, the CDR3 is TGTGCCAGCAGTTACTCCCGGACCAACGATCAGCCCCAGCATTTT.

The chain carries TRBV20-1 and TRBJ1-1; D unresolved. Germline assignment: CDR1 DFQATT and CDR2 SNEGSKA (reference sequence). Deletions cut 5 bases from V and 5 bases from J, with 6 bases between. The CDR3 runs to 10 residues. In DNA form, the CDR3 reads TGCAGTGCTGACAAGACTGAAGCTTTCTTT. This gives the protein CSADKTEAFF.

This clone was detected once. The gene calls are TRBV29-1 and TRBJ2-5; the match to TRBD2 covers 8 bases. V lost 2 bases and J lost 7; bases outside the gene matches: 6. Germline V lookup: CDR1 SQVTM, CDR2 ANQGSEA. This CDR3 has 13 residues. The CDR3 protein is CSVERSGGGTQYF. The CDR3 DNA reads as TGCAGCGTTGAACGGTCGGGAGGGGGGACCCAGTACTTC.

The J gene is TRBJ2-3, the V gene TRBV11-1; D is perhaps TRBD1 or TRBD2 (6 bases each). The CDR3 is 16 amino acids. Per the germline V gene, CDR1 is SGHAT and CDR2 is FQDESV (reference sequence). V was pared by 2 bases and J by 5 bases, with 17 bases between. The CDR3 DNA sequence: TGTGCCAGCAGCTTACAGAGGGGGGCCTATGGAGATACGCAGTATTTT. This encodes CASSLQRGAYGDTQYF. The entire variable domain, with the rest obtained from reference TRBV11-1 and TRBJ2-3, is as follows: EAEVAQSPRYKITEKSQAVAFWCDPISGHATLYWYRQILGQGPELLVQFQDESVVDDSQLPKDRFSAERLKGVDSTLKIQPAELGDSAMYLCASSLQRGAYGDTQYFGPGTRLTVL.

The genes are TRBV7-9 and TRBJ1-6; D call uncertain. Trimming stripped 4 bases from V and 0 bases from J, with 7 bases between. Per germline, CDR1 SEHNR and CDR2 FQNEAQ (reference sequence). This CDR3 has 15 residues. The CDR3 protein is CASSSTSSYNSPLHF. The CDR3 coding sequence is TGTGCCAGCAGCTCTACGAGCTCCTATAATTCACCCCTCCACTTT.

This clone was seen more than once but under ten times. The rearrangement joins TRBV19 to TRBJ1-2; 7 positions match TRBD1. Germline assignment: CDR1 LNHDA and CDR2 SQIVND (reference sequence). Losses at the gene ends were 6 bases for V and 5 bases for J; bases not matched to a gene: 3. The CDR3 runs 12 residues. This CDR3 is CASSDREYGYTF. CDR3 nucleotide sequence: TGTGCCAGTAGCGACAGGGAGTATGGCTACACCTTC.

CDR3 nucleotides: TGTGCCACCAGTGACCCGGGACTAGCGGGAGGAGATACGCAGTATTTT. Its protein product is CATSDPGLAGGDTQYF. V usage is TRBV24-1 and J usage is TRBJ2-3; 15 nucleotides align to TRBD2. With V trimmed by 4 bases and J by 5 bases, 3 bases remained unmatched. The CDR3 contains 16 residues. Germline CDR1 is KGHDR and CDR2 is SFDVKD.

The gene calls are TRBV7-2 and TRBJ2-7; TRBD2 matches at 7 bases. V lost 3 bases, J lost 3 bases, and 2 bases stayed unmatched. Germline V lookup: CDR1 SGHTA, CDR2 FQGNSA. The CDR3 consists of 13 residues. CDR3 sequence reads: CASSFGLVYEQYF. The CDR3, as DNA: TGTGCCAGCAGCTTTGGACTAGTCTACGAGCAGTACTTC.

For the CDR3, the DNA is TGTGCCAGCAGAGGACAGTCATTAGCCAAAAACATTCAGTACTTC. It yields the protein CASRGQSLAKNIQYF. The gene calls are TRBV2 and TRBJ2-4, with a weak D call TRBD1 (6 bases). The CDR3 has 15 amino acids. Per germline, CDR1 SNHLY and CDR2 FYNNEI. The germline V and J ends were trimmed by 6 bases and 0 bases, with 12 bases remaining between them.

Here the CDR3 DNA reads TGTGCCAGCAGCCCCCTGACAGGAGGCGGCACAGATGGAGCTTTCTTT. Protein sequence: CASSPLTGGGTDGAFF. The chain combines TRBV11-2 with TRBJ1-1, with D perhaps matching TRBD1 (6 bases). V lost 5 bases and J 10 bases, leaving 26 bases between the germline ends. In germline, CDR1 is SGHAT, CDR2 FQNNGV. This CDR3 has 16 amino acids. Complete variable domain (other parts from reference TRBV11-2 and TRBJ1-1): EAGVAQSPRYKIIEKRQSVAFWCNPISGHATLYWYQQILGQGPKLLIQFQNNGVVDDSQLPKDRFSAERLKGVDSTLKIQPAKLEDSAVYLCASSPLTGGGTDGAFFGQGTRLTVV.

The chain couples TRBV5-1 to TRBJ1-1; D possibly corresponds to TRBD1 (6 bases). V lost 7 bases, J lost 1 base, and 11 bases lay in between. The germline CDR1 and CDR2 sequences are SGHRS and YFSETQ. There are 13 residues in the CDR3. For the CDR3, the DNA is TGCGCCAGCTCAAAGGGACAGAACACTGAAGCTTTCTTT. It translates to CASSKGQNTEAFF.

This chain uses TRBV5-1 with TRBJ2-2; the D gene is possibly TRBD2 (6 bases). Per germline, CDR1 SGHRS and CDR2 YFSETQ. The CDR3 covers 17 residues. Trimming took off 2 bases at V and 6 bases at J, with 20 bases between the two ends. The CDR3 nucleotides are TGCGCCAGCAGCTTCGACCGGGACTGGGGATTTTCCGGGGAGCTGTTTTTT. This encodes CASSFDRDWGFSGELFF.

The table lists this clone with a count of one. The rearrangement links TRBV6-1 to TRBJ2-3, with D uncertain. Germline CDR1 MNHNS, CDR2 SASEGT. Between the trimmed V and J ends, which lost 0 bases and 2 bases, there was a span of 6 bases. The CDR3 contains 14 residues. CDR3 sequence (DNA): TGTGCCAGCAGTGAAGCCGCCTCCACAGATACGCAGTATTTT. This gives the protein CASSEAASTDTQYF.